These 6 T cell receptor beta chains originate from one sample sequenced in a study of control samples from healthy donors and cancer patients. Using immunoSEQ multiplex PCR, the repertoire was profiled, and TCRdb retains in-frame clones only, with some absent. The data contain roughly 180,000 clones, around 94% of them singletons. The sample taken for sequencing was blood. Every receptor here comes from a woman under 30 in good health.

The chain uses TRBV6-1 and TRBJ2-1; TRBD2 agrees at 8 bases. Germline CDR1 is MNHNS and CDR2 is SASEGT. The CDR3 totals 17 residues. Trimming cost V 6 bases and J 4 bases; bases outside gene matches: 14. The CDR3: CASSELMGASGYNEQFF. For the CDR3, the DNA is TGTGCCAGCAGCGAATTGATGGGGGCTAGCGGGTACAATGAGCAGTTCTTC.

This chain uses TRBV7-9 with TRBJ1-1, with D hard to call. In germline, CDR1 is SEHNR, CDR2 FQNEAQ (reference sequence). V shed 3 bases and J shed 4 bases, with 9 bases lying between them. The CDR3 runs to 13 residues. Written as DNA, the CDR3 is TGTGCCAGCAGCTTTTCGGCGGCCACTGAAGCTTTCTTT. Protein product: CASSFSAATEAFF.

DNA for the CDR3: TGTGCCAGCAGCTTAGGGGGAGGGACTAACTATGGCTACACCTTC. Residues: CASSLGGGTNYGYTF. The chain employs TRBV11-2 and TRBJ1-2; D gene unclear. Germline V gene lookup returns CDR1 SGHAT and CDR2 FQNNGV. CDR3 length equals 15 residues. Trimming took 1 base from V and 0 from J, leaving 9 bases between them. Complete variable domain (other parts from reference TRBV11-2 and TRBJ1-2): EAGVAQSPRYKIIEKRQSVAFWCNPISGHATLYWYQQILGQGPKLLIQFQNNGVVDDSQLPKDRFSAERLKGVDSTLKIQPAKLEDSAVYLCASSLGGGTNYGYTFGSGTRLTVV.

The rearrangement uses TRBV5-1 and TRBJ2-4, with TRBD2 as a possible D gene (6 bases). Trimming took 4 bases from V and 9 from J, leaving 14 bases between them. This CDR3 comprises 13 residues. Germline CDR1 reads SGHRS; CDR2 reads YFSETQ. The CDR3 is CASSPEGLSIQYF. The CDR3 DNA reads TGCGCCAGCAGCCCGGAGGGGCTGAGCATTCAGTACTTC. Looking up the rest from reference TRBV5-1 and TRBJ2-4 gives the full variable domain: KAGVTQTPRYLIKTRGQQVTLSCSPISGHRSVSWYQQTPGQGLQFLFEYFSETQRNKGNFPGRFSGRQFSNSRSEMNVSTLELGDSALYLCASSPEGLSIQYFGAGTRLSVL.

This chain uses TRBV2 with TRBJ2-7, with D uncertain. This CDR3 comprises 12 residues. V was shortened by 2 bases and J by 3 bases, with 5 bases between the two germline ends. In germline, CDR1 is SNHLY, CDR2 FYNNEI. The CDR3 spells CASSENGYEQYF. CDR3 nucleotide sequence: TGTGCCAGCAGTGAAAATGGCTACGAGCAGTACTTC.

V gene TRBV2 combines with J gene TRBJ2-7; the D is unclear. Germline V gene sequence: CDR1 SNHLY, CDR2 FYNNEI. The CDR3 is 12 residues long. V gave up 4 bases and J gave up 5 bases, with 9 bases separating them. Here the CDR3 reads CASSVADDEQYF. CDR3 in DNA: TGTGCCAGCAGTGTCGCGGACGACGAGCAGTACTTC.